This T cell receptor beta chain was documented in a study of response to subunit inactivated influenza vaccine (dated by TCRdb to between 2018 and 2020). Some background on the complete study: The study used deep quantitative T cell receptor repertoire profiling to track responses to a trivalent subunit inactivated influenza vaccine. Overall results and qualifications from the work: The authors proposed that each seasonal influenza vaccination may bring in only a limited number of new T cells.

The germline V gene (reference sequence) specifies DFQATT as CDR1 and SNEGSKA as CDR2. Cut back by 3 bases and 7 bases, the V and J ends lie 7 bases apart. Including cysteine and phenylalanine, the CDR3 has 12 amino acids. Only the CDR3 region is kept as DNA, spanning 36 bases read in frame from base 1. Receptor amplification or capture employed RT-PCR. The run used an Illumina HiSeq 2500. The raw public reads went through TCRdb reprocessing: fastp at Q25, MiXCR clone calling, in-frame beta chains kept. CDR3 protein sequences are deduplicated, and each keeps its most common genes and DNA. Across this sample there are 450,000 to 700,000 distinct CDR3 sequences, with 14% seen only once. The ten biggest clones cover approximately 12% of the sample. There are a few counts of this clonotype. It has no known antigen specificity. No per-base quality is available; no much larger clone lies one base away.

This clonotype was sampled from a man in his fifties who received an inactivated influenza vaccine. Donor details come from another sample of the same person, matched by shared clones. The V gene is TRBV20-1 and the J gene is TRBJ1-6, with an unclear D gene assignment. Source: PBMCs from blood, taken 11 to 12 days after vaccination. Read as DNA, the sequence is TGCAGTGCTAGTGCGCGGAATTCACCCCTCCACTTT. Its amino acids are CSASARNSPLHF.